These 25 T cell receptor beta chains were all obtained from the same sample, sequenced in a study of T cell changes during pregnancy in multiple sclerosis. Assay used: immunoSEQ multiplex PCR; TCRdb lists only in-frame clones, some missing. The data contain tens of thousands of clones, around 93% of them singletons. This sample comprised peripheral blood, obtained in the second trimester of pregnancy. The receptors stem from a female donor in good health, enrolled as a control in a pregnancy study.

This clone occurred once. The chain uses TRBV29-1 and TRBJ2-7; TRBD2 aligns across 8 bases. Germline trimming cut 4 bases from V and 2 bases from J; bases unmatched to any gene: 4. From germline, CDR1 is SQVTM and CDR2 ANQGSEA. This CDR3 region has 13 residues. CDR3: CSVGGGPAYEQYF. The CDR3 DNA follows: TGCAGCGTTGGCGGGGGGCCCGCCTACGAGCAGTACTTC.

V usage is TRBV7-9 and J usage is TRBJ1-1; 9 bases are shared with TRBD1. CDR1 is SEHNR and CDR2 is FQNEAQ in the germline V gene (reference sequence). The CDR3 loop spans 15 amino acids. After removal of 1 base from V and 2 bases from J, the junction contained 2 bases not matched to a gene. The CDR3 loop is CASSLGQGGNTEAFF. The CDR3 nucleotides read TGTGCCAGCAGCTTAGGACAGGGGGGTAACACTGAAGCTTTCTTT.

The chain combines TRBV4-1 with TRBJ2-3, with a possible D match to TRBD2 (5 bases). The CDR3 has 16 residues. V gave up 4 bases and J gave up 0 bases, with 14 bases separating them. Germline CDR1 reads MGHRA; CDR2 reads YSYEKL. The CDR3 nucleotides are TGCGCCAGCAGCCTAACCGGGGAAGGCAGCACAGATACGCAGTATTTT. As protein: CASSLTGEGSTDTQYF.

The chain joins TRBV5-1 to TRBJ2-1, with 7 nucleotides matching TRBD1. The CDR3 totals 14 residues. Germline V gene sequence: CDR1 SGHRS, CDR2 YFSETQ. Unmatched junction bases numbered 8, after V lost 9 bases and J lost 2 bases. DNA for the CDR3: TGCGCCACCACGACAGGGTCAACCTACAATGAGCAGTTCTTC. Translation gives CATTTGSTYNEQFF.

This clone was found once. The chain joins TRBV19 to TRBJ1-5; 9 bases fit TRBD1. Germline loops: CDR1 LNHDA, CDR2 SQIVND (reference sequence). The V and J ends lost 6 bases and 3 bases, in that order; junction bases with no gene match: 3. The CDR3 is 14 amino acids. The CDR3 reads CASSRTGDNQPQHF. The CDR3 DNA reads TGTGCCAGTAGCAGGACAGGGGACAATCAGCCCCAGCATTTT.

The CDR3 loop is CASSEGRVVGEQYF. CDR3 in DNA: TGTGCCAGCAGTGAAGGCAGGGTGGTAGGCGAGCAGTACTTC. The chain couples TRBV2 to TRBJ2-7; tentatively, D is TRBD1 (5 bases). The CDR3 is 14 amino acids. Germline V CDR1 and CDR2: SNHLY, FYNNEI. V lost 1 base and J lost 6, with 13 bases in between.

The chain joins TRBV4-1 to TRBJ1-3, with D unclear. V gave up 4 bases and J gave up 3 bases, with 10 bases separating them. Germline CDR1 reads MGHRA; CDR2 reads YSYEKL. The CDR3 totals 14 residues. The CDR3 here is CASSPGLLGNTIYF. The DNA of the CDR3 is TGCGCCAGCAGCCCCGGACTGCTTGGAAACACCATATATTTT.

The chain joins TRBV5-6 to TRBJ1-3, with 12 bases aligning to TRBD1. The V gene end was trimmed by 0 bases and the J gene end by 3 bases; junction bases not matched to a gene: 4. Germline CDR1 reads SGHDT; CDR2 reads YYEEEE. The CDR3 has 17 amino acids. The CDR3 loop reads CASSLAGTGGGGNTIYF. CDR3 in DNA: TGTGCCAGCAGCTTGGCCGGGACAGGGGGCGGTGGAAACACCATATATTTT.

The chain links TRBV6-5 to TRBJ1-1; 7 nucleotides match TRBD1. With 4 bases clipped from V and 3 bases from J, the junction kept 5 bases outside the gene matches. Germline CDR1 MNHEY, CDR2 SVGAGI. The CDR3 is 14 residues long. CDR3 sequence: CASSLEGADTEAFF. CDR3 coding DNA: TGTGCCAGCAGTTTGGAGGGGGCGGACACTGAAGCTTTCTTT.

V usage is TRBV6-5 and J usage is TRBJ1-2; unclear D gene. This CDR3 comprises 14 residues. Germline CDR1 is MNHEY and CDR2 is SVGAGI. Trimming removed 0 bases from V and 7 bases from J, with 12 bases in between. The CDR3, as DNA: TGTGCCAGCAGTTACTCGAAAAGGGCGGGTGGCTACACCTTC. Translated, it gives CASSYSKRAGGYTF.

The J gene is TRBJ1-4, the V gene TRBV2; D remains unclear. Between the trimmed V and J ends, which lost 7 bases and 0 bases, there was a span of 12 bases. There are 15 residues in the CDR3. From germline, CDR1 is SNHLY and CDR2 FYNNEI. The CDR3 coding sequence is TGTGCCAGCAAAGTGGAGGGCGCAACTAATGAAAAACTGTTTTTT. Its translation is CASKVEGATNEKLFF.

The J gene is TRBJ2-7, the V gene TRBV6-5, with D unclear. Trimming pared 0 bases from V and 3 bases from J, leaving 15 bases between. CDR1 is MNHEY, CDR2 SVGAGI, per germline. This CDR3 is 16 amino acids long. This chain's CDR3 is CASSYSRGRSNYEQYF. The CDR3 DNA is TGTGCCAGCAGTTACTCGAGAGGTCGGAGTAACTACGAGCAGTACTTC.

The chain combines TRBV29-1 with TRBJ2-3, with D unclear. The CDR3 consists of 13 residues. Trimming cost V 3 bases and J 3 bases, with 10 bases left between them. Germline CDR1 reads SQVTM; CDR2 reads ANQGSEA. The CDR3 sequence: CSVEGRLTDTQYF. The CDR3 region has the DNA TGCAGCGTTGAGGGCAGATTAACAGATACGCAGTATTTT.

This chain connects TRBV5-1 to TRBJ2-1, with TRBD1 identical over 7 bases. The CDR3 runs 15 residues. The germline gives CDR1 SGHRS, CDR2 YFSETQ. Germline trimming cut 1 base from V and 6 bases from J; bases unmatched to any gene: 7. CDR3 nucleotide sequence: TGCGCCAGCAGCTTGCGGCAGGGGGATCTCAATGAGCAGTTCTTC. This sequence encodes CASSLRQGDLNEQFF.

This chain connects TRBV11-3 to TRBJ2-6; TRBD1 matches at 7 bases. Germline V gives CDR1 SGHNT, CDR2 YENEEA. The CDR3 runs 16 residues. J was trimmed by 0 bases and V by 4 bases; bases with no gene match: 3. The CDR3 bases are TGTGCCAGCAGCTCCAGGGGGAGCTCTGGGGCCAACGTCCTGACTTTC. Translation: CASSSRGSSGANVLTF.

V is TRBV5-1 and J is TRBJ2-3, with no clear D. V lost 1 base to trimming and J lost 3 bases, with 3 bases between them. The length of the CDR3 is 12 residues. The germline V gene has CDR1 SGHRS and CDR2 YFSETQ. CDR3 sequence (DNA): TGCGCCAGCAGCTTGACTACAGATACGCAGTATTTT. Translating gives CASSLTTDTQYF.

The rearrangement uses TRBV11-2 and TRBJ1-4; perhaps TRBD1 as D (6 bases). CDR1 and CDR2 from the germline V gene are SGHAT and FQNNGV. This CDR3 contains 15 residues. Deletions cut 1 base from V and 7 bases from J, with 13 bases between. CDR3 nucleotide sequence: TGTGCCAGCAGCTTAGGTGGGGGCTCAGGTGAAAAACTGTTTTTT. Translated, it gives CASSLGGGSGEKLFF.

This chain uses TRBV6-4 with TRBJ2-3; 7 nucleotides match TRBD2. The CDR3 is 14 amino acids. V lost 2 bases to trimming and J lost 1 base; unmatched junction nucleotides: 0. Germline CDR1 MRHNA, CDR2 SNTAGT. The CDR3 loop is CASSDRGGTDTQYF. The CDR3 nucleotides are TGTGCCAGCAGTGACCGGGGGGGCACAGATACGCAGTATTTT.

The V call is TRBV15, the J call TRBJ2-3; tentatively, D is TRBD2 (6 bases). Germline-derived CDR1 and CDR2 are LNHNV and YYDKDF (reference sequence). Deletions cut 6 bases from V and 3 bases from J, with 13 bases between. CDR3 length: 14 residues. For the CDR3, the DNA is TGTGCCACCAGGGGAGGTCTTAATACAGATACGCAGTATTTT. It yields the protein CATRGGLNTDTQYF.

This clone was counted a single time. The chain combines TRBV21-1 with TRBJ1-1; the table assigns TRBD1, which was not confirmed against the DNA. TRBV21-1 is assigned pseudogene status. The CDR3 is 14 amino acids. CDR3 region: CASRRTGTDTEAFF. CDR3 coding DNA: TGTGCCAGCAGAAGGACAGGCACGGACACTGAAGCTTTCTTT.

This chain joins TRBV10-3 and TRBJ1-5; D remains unclear. Deletions cut 2 bases from V and 3 bases from J, with 17 bases between. The CDR3 is 17 amino acids. In germline, CDR1 is ENHRY, CDR2 SYGVKD. CDR3 amino acids: CAISESDAVNPNQPQHF. The CDR3 nucleotides read TGTGCCATCAGTGAGAGCGACGCCGTAAACCCCAATCAGCCCCAGCATTTT.

The chain uses TRBV30 and TRBJ1-6; D is ambiguous. In germline, CDR1 is GTSNPN, CDR2 SVGIG (reference sequence). This CDR3 has 19 residues. Trimming removed 1 base from V and 0 bases from J, with 19 bases in between. CDR3 in amino acids: CAWSGLASFGLSYNSPLHF. In nucleotides, the CDR3 is TGTGCCTGGAGTGGTTTGGCTTCATTTGGCCTCTCCTATAATTCACCCCTCCACTTT.

The rearrangement joins TRBV19 to TRBJ1-5; a possible D gene is TRBD1 (5 bases). Trimming took off 6 bases at V and 3 bases at J, with 12 bases between the two ends. Germline CDR1 and CDR2: LNHDA and SQIVND (reference sequence). The CDR3 consists of 14 residues. The CDR3 here is CASSLGGSNQPQHF. DNA of the CDR3: TGTGCCAGTAGCCTCGGGGGGTCCAATCAGCCCCAGCATTTT.

This chain links TRBV18 with TRBJ2-7; D is perhaps TRBD1 (6 bases). With 4 bases removed from V and 1 base from J, the gap between germline ends came to 8 bases. Germline V CDR1 and CDR2: KGHSH, LQKENI. The CDR3 has 13 residues. CDR3 bases: TGTGCCAGCTCACTCGACAGGTCCTACGAGCAGTACTTC. It codes for CASSLDRSYEQYF. The whole variable domain, filled in from reference TRBV18 and TRBJ2-7, reads NAGVMQNPRHLVRRRGQEARLRCSPMKGHSHVYWYRQLPEEGLKFMVYLQKENIIDESGMPKERFSAEFPKEGPSILRIQQVVRGDSAAYFCASSLDRSYEQYFGPGTRLTVT.

V gene TRBV5-1 combines with J gene TRBJ2-3; possibly TRBD1 for D (6 bases). Germline CDR1 reads SGHRS; CDR2 reads YFSETQ. The germline V and J ends were trimmed by 1 base and 2 bases, with 14 bases remaining between them. The CDR3 is made up of 16 amino acids. CDR3 nucleotide sequence: TGCGCCAGCAGCTTGCTAGGGGGACGGGACACAGATACGCAGTATTTT. This translates into CASSLLGGRDTDTQYF.